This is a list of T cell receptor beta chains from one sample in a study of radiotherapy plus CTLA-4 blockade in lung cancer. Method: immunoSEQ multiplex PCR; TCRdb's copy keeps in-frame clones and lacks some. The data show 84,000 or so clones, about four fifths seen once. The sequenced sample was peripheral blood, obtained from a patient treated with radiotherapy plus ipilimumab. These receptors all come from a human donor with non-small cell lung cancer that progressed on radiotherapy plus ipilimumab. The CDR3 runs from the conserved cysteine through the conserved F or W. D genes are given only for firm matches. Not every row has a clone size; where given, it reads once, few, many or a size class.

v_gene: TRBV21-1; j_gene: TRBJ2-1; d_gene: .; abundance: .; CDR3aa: CASTRDREKLAGGDREQFF; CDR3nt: TGTGCCAGCACCCGGGACAGGGAAAAACTAGCGGGAGGAGATCGGGAGCAGTTCTTC
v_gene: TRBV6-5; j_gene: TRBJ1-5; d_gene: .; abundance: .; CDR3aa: CATAMDPWGNQPQHF; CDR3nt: TGTGCCACCGCCATGGACCCGTGGGGCAATCAGCCCCAGCATTTT
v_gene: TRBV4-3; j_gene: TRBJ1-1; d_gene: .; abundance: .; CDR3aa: CASSQERGRTEAFF; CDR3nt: TGCGCCAGCAGCCAAGAGAGGGGCCGGACTGAAGCTTTCTTT
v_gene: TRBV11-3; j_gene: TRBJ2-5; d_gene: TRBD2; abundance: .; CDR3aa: CASSLSGGLETQYF; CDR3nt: TGTGCCAGCAGCTTGAGCGGGGGGCTGGAGACCCAGTACTTC
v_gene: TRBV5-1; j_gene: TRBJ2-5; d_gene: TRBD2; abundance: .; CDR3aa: CASSSGLAGGRETQYF; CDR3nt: TGCGCCAGCAGCTCCGGACTAGCGGGAGGGCGAGAGACCCAGTACTTC
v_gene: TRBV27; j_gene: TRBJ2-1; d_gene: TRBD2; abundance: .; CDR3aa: CASTPVLRGGTYNEQFF; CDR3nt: TGTGCCAGCACCCCGGTCTTGCGGGGGGGAACCTACAATGAGCAGTTCTTC
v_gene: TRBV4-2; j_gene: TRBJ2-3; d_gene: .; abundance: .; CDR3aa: CASSQESTRAADTQYF; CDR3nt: TGTGCCAGCAGCCAAGAAAGTACTAGGGCTGCAGATACGCAGTATTTT
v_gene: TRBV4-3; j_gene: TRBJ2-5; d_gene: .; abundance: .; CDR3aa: CASSQRGETQYF; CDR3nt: TGCGCCAGCAGCCAGAGAGGAGAGACCCAGTACTTC
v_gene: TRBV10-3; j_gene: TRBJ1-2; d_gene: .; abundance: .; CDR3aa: CAISDHPSGTSLNYGYTF; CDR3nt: TGTGCCATCAGTGACCACCCATCGGGGACATCTTTAAACTATGGCTACACCTTC
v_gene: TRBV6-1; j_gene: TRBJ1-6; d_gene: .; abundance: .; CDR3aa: CASSEASSPLHF; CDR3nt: TGTGCCAGCAGTGAAGCGAGTTCACCCCTCCACTTT
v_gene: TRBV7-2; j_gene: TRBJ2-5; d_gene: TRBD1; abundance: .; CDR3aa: CASSFSGQGWETQYF; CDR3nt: TGTGCCAGCAGCTTTTCAGGACAGGGTTGGGAGACCCAGTACTTC
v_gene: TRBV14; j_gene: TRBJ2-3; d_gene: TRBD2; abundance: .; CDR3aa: CASSQDGGGGDTQYF; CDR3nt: TGTGCCAGCAGCCAAGATGGCGGGGGGGGAGATACGCAGTATTTT
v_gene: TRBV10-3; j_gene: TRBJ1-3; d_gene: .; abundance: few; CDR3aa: CAIRVLGGDSGNTIYF; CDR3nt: TGTGCCATCAGAGTATTGGGAGGGGATTCTGGAAACACCATATATTTT
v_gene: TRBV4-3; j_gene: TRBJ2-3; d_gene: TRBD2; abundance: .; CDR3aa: CASWGGGRADTQYF; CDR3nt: TGCGCCAGCTGGGGGGGCGGGAGGGCAGATACGCAGTATTTT
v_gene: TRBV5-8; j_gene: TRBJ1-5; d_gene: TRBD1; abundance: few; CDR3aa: CASSLRDRPYQPQHF; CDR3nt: TGTGCCAGCAGCTTGAGGGACAGACCCTATCAGCCCCAGCATTTT
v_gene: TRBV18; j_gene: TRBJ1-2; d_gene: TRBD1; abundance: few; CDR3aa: CASSQGQNYGYTF; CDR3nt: TGTGCCAGCTCCCAGGGACAGAACTATGGCTACACCTTC
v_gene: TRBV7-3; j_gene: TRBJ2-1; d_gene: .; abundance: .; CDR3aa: CASSPKRRGGEQFF; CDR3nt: TGTGCCAGCAGCCCCAAGCGTAGGGGCGGTGAGCAGTTCTTC
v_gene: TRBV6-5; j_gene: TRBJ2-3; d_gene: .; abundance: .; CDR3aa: CASSLDPTGTDTQYF; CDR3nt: TGTGCCAGCAGCCTAGATCCTACTGGCACAGATACGCAGTATTTT
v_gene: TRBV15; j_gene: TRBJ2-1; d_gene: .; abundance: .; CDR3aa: CATSPPTGDYNEQFF; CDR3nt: TGTGCCACCAGCCCCCCTACCGGGGATTACAATGAGCAGTTCTTC
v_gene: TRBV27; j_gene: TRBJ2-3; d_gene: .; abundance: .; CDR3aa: CASSLQDLTSTDTQYF; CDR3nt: TGTGCCAGCAGTTTACAGGACCTCACTAGCACAGATACGCAGTATTTT
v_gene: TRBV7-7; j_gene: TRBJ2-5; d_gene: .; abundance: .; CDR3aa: CASSLGVGETQYF; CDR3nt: TGTGCCAGCAGCTTAGGGGTGGGAGAGACCCAGTACTTC
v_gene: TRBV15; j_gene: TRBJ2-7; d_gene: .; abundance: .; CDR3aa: CATSRDRLSYEQYF; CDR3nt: TGTGCCACCAGCAGAGATCGGTTGTCCTACGAGCAGTACTTC
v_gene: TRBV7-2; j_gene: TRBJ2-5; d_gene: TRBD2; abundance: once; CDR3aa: CASRRLAGGETQYF; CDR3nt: TGTGCCAGCAGGCGTCTAGCGGGGGGAGAGACCCAGTACTTC
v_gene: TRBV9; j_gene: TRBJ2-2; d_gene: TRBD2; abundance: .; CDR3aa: CASSPRGGSGTGELFF; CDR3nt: TGTGCCAGCAGCCCCCGCGGCGGGAGTGGTACCGGGGAGCTGTTTTTT
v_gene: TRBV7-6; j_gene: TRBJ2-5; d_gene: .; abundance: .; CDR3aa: CASSLGGAAGVGETQYF; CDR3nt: TGTGCCAGCAGCTTAGGGGGGGCGGCGGGAGTTGGAGAGACCCAGTACTTC